The following is a T cell receptor beta chain sequence with its context. The data are from a study of blood T cell repertoires in COVID-19. The J segment lost 2 bases and the V segment lost 5 bases, leaving 2 bases of the junction unmatched. Germline V gives CDR1 MDHEN, CDR2 SYDVKM. The CDR3 has 15 residues. Some clones are missing from TCRdb's copy, which holds only in-frame ones; the method was immunoSEQ multiplex PCR. Among approximately 270,000 clones listed, just under 85% were seen once. The sequence was obtained from a man at least 80 years old with acute or convalescent COVID-19. The V and J genes are TRBV28 and TRBJ2-6; 8 positions match TRBD1. Material for sequencing was peripheral blood. DNA of the CDR3: TGTGCCAGCAGTCCAGGGGGCACTGGGGCCAACGTCCTGACTTTC. Protein: CASSPGGTGANVLTF. The whole variable domain, remainder taken from reference TRBV28 and TRBJ2-6, is DVKVTQSSRYLVKRTGEKVFLECVQDMDHENMFWYRQDPGLGLRLIYFSYDVKMKEKGDIPEGYSVSREKKERFSLILESASTNQTSMYLCASSPGGTGANVLTFGAGSRLTVL.